Included here is one T cell receptor beta chain sequence, with context. These data belong to a study of blood T cell repertoires in COVID-19. Looking at the study overall: COVID-19 samples, acute and convalescent, were from the United States, Italy and Spain. PBMCs, B-cell-depleted T cells, or T cells provided the cDNA or gDNA that made up the material.

The data were produced by immunoSEQ multiplex PCR, yet TCRdb's version contains in-frame clones alone and is incomplete. The repertoire holds a few hundred thousand clones, with 75% to 90% as singletons. The sequence was collected from a man aged 40-49 years who had recovered from COVID-19. Material for sequencing was PBMCs or T cells enriched from blood (not recorded which).

DNA for the CDR3: TGCGCCAGCAGCCAAGAACGGGAGTCACCCCTCCACTTT. It encodes CASSQERESPLHF. The chain has TRBV4-1 and TRBJ1-6; D gene unclear. The CDR3 contains 13 residues. With 0 bases removed from V and 10 bases from J, the gap between germline ends came to 7 bases. Germline V gene data show CDR1 as MGHRA and CDR2 as YSYEKL.